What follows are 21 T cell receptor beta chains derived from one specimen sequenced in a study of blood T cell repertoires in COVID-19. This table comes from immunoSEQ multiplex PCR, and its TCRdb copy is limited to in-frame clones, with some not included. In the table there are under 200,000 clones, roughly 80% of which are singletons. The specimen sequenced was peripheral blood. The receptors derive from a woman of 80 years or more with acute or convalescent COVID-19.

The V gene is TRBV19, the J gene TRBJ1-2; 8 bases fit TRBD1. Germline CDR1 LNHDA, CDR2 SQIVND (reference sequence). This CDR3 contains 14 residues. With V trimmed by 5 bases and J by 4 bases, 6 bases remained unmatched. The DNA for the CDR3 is TGTGCCAGTAGTGAACAGGGGGTTTTCTATGGCTACACCTTC. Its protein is CASSEQGVFYGYTF.

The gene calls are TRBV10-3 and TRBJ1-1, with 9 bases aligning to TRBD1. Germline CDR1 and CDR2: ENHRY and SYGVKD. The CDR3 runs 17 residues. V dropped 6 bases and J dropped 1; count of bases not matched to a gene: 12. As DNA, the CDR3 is TGTGCCATCAGCTGGACAGGGGACGCAACCTCGAACACTGAAGCTTTCTTT. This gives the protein CAISWTGDATSNTEAFF.

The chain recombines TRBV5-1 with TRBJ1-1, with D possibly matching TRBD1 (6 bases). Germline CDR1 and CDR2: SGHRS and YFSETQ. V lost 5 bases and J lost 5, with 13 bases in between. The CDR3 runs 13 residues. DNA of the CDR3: TGCGCCAGCAGTGCACAGGGCTCGACTGAAGCTTTCTTT. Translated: CASSAQGSTEAFF.

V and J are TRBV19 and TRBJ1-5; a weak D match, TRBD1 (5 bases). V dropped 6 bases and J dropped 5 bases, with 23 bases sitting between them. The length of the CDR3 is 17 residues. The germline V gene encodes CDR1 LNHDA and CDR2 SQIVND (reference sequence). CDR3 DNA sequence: TGTGCCAGTAGGAAAACAACCGGGACTGGGGGGGATCAGCCCCAGCATTTT. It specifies CASRKTTGTGGDQPQHF.

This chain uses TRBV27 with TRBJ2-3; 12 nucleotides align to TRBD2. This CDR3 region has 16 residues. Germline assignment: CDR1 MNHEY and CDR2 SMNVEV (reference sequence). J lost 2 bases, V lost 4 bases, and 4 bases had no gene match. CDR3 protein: CASSSRLAGATDTQYF. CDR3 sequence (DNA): TGTGCCAGCAGTTCTCGACTAGCGGGAGCCACAGATACGCAGTATTTT.

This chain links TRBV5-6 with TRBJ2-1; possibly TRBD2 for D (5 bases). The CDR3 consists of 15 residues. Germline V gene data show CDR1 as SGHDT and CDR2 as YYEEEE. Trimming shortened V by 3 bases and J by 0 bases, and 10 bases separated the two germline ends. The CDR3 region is CASSSRTSSYNEQFF. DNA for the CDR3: TGTGCCAGCAGCTCAAGAACTAGCTCCTACAATGAGCAGTTCTTC.

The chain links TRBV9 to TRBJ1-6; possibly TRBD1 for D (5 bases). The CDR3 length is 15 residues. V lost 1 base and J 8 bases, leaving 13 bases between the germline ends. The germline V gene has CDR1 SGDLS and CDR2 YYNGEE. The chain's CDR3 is CASSVSTATYSPLHF. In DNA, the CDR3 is TGTGCCAGCAGCGTATCGACAGCTACTTATTCACCCCTCCACTTT.

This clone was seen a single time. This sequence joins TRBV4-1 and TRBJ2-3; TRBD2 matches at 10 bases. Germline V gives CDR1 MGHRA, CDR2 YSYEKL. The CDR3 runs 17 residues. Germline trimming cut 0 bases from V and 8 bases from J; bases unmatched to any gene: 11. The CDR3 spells CASSQDGSGRALGTQYF. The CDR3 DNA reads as TGCGCCAGCAGCCAAGACGGCAGCGGGAGGGCCTTGGGTACGCAGTATTTT.

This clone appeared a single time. CDR3 sequence reads: CASSYLALAPGELFF. DNA for the CDR3: TGTGCCAGCAGTTACCTCGCACTAGCTCCCGGGGAGCTGTTTTTT. The chain joins TRBV6-5 to TRBJ2-2, with D perhaps matching TRBD2 (6 bases). CDR3 length: 15 residues. CDR1 is MNHEY, CDR2 SVGAGI, per germline. Trimming pared 2 bases from V and 6 bases from J, leaving 13 bases between.

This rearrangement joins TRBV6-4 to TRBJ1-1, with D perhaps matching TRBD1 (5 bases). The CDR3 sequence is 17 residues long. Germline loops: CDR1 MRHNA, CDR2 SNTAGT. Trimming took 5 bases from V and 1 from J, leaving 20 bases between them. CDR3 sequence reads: CASSRNAGGGGNTEAFF. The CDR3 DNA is TGTGCCAGCAGTCGAAACGCGGGGGGAGGCGGGAACACTGAAGCTTTCTTT.

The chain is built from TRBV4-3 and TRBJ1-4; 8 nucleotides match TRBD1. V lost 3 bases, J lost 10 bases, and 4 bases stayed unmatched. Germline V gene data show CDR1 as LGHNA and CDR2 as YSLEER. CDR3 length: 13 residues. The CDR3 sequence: CASSQRTGIKLFF. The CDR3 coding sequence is TGCGCCAGCAGCCAGAGGACAGGGATAAAACTGTTTTTT.

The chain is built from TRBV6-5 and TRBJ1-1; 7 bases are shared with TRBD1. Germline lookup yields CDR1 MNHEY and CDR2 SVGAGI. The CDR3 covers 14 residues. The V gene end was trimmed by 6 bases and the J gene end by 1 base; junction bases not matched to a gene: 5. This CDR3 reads CASRPRQGNTEAFF. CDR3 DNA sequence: TGTGCCAGCAGACCACGACAGGGGAACACTGAAGCTTTCTTT.

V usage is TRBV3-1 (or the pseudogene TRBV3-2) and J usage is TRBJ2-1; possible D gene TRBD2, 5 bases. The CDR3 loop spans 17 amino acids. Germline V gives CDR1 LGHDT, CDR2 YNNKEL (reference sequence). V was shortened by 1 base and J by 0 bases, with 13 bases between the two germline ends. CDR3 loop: CASSQAGPGSSYNEQFF. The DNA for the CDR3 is TGTGCCAGCAGCCAAGCTGGGCCGGGGAGCTCCTACAATGAGCAGTTCTTC.

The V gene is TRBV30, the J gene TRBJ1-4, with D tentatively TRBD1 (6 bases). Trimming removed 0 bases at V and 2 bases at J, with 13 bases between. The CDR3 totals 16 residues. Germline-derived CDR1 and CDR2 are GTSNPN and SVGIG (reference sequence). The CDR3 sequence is CAWSVGGGRTNEKLFF. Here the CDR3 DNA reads TGTGCCTGGAGTGTAGGGGGGGGCCGGACTAATGAAAAACTGTTTTTT.

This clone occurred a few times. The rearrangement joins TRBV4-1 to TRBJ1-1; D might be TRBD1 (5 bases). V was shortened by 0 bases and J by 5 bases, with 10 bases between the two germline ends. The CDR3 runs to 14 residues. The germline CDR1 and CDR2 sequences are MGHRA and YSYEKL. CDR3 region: CASSQDRGWTEAFF. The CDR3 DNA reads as TGCGCCAGCAGCCAAGATAGGGGTTGGACTGAAGCTTTCTTT.

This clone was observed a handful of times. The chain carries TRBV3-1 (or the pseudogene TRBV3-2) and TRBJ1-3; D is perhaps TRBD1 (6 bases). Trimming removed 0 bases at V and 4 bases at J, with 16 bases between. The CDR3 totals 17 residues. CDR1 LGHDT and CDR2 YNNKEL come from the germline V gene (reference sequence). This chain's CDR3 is CASSQDRGARIGNTIYF. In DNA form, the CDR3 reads TGTGCCAGCAGCCAAGACCGGGGGGCAAGGATCGGAAACACCATATATTTT.

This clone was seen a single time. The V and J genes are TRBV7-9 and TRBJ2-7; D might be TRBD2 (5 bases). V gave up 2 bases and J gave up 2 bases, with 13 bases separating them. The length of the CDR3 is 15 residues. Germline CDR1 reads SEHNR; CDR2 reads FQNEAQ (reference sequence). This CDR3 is CASSLMVGVAYEQYF. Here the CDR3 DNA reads TGTGCCAGCAGCTTAATGGTGGGAGTGGCCTACGAGCAGTACTTC.

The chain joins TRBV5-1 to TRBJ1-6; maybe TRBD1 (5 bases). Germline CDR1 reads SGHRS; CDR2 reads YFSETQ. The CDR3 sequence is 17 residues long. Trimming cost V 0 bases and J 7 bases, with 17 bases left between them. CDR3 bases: TGCGCCAGCAGCTTGGTAGTGGGCCAGGGCGGAAATTCACCCCTCCACTTT. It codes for CASSLVVGQGGNSPLHF. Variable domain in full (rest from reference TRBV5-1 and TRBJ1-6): KAGVTQTPRYLIKTRGQQVTLSCSPISGHRSVSWYQQTPGQGLQFLFEYFSETQRNKGNFPGRFSGRQFSNSRSEMNVSTLELGDSALYLCASSLVVGQGGNSPLHFGNGTRLTVT.

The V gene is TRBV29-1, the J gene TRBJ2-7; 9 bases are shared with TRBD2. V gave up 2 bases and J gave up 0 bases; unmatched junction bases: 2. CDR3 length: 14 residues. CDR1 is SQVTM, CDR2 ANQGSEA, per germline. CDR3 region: CSVELAGSSYEQYF. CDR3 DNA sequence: TGCAGCGTTGAACTAGCGGGAAGCTCCTACGAGCAGTACTTC.

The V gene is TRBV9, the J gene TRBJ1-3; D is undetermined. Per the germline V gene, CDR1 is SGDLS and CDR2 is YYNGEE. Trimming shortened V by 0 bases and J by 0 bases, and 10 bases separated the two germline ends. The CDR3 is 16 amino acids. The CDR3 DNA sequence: TGTGCCAGCAGCGTAGCCGGAGGGCTCTCTGGAAACACCATATATTTT. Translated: CASSVAGGLSGNTIYF.

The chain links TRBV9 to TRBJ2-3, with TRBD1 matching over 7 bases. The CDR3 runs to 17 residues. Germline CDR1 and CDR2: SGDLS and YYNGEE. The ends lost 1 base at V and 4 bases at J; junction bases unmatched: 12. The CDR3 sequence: CASSVMSGDSSADTQYF. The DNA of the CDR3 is TGTGCCAGCAGCGTAATGTCAGGGGACAGTTCGGCAGATACGCAGTATTTT.